Listed below are T cell receptor beta chains from one sample, sequenced in a study of blood T cells in healthy people across ages. TCRdb independently ran MiXCR on the 5' RACE reads; one entry per CDR3 protein. The table records around 1,900,000 distinct CDR3 sequences, around 40% of them present only once. The sequencing input was blood. The receptors shown here come from a human donor in good health. The CDR3 runs from the conserved cysteine through the conserved F or W. A D gene is named only where the DNA matches it firmly. Expanded clones get a size class; other rows say once, few or many, or leave the size out.

TRBD2	TRBV28	many	TRBJ2-7	14	TGTGCCAGCAGACTAGCGGGGATTGAGTACGAGCAGTACTTC	CASRLAGIEYEQYF
NA	TRBV6-2/TRBV6-3	NA	TRBJ1-5	14	TGTGCCAGCACCTCGAGGAATGACAATCAGCCCCAGCATTTT	CASTSRNDNQPQHF
NA	TRBV6-6	NA	TRBJ1-3	13	TGTGCCAGCAGTTACGGCTCTGGAAACACCATATATTTT	CASSYGSGNTIYF
TRBD1	TRBV28	few	TRBJ1-2	15	TGTGCCAGCAGTTCACCAACCAACAGGGGTTCCGGCTACACCTTC	CASSSPTNRGSGYTF
TRBD1	TRBV6-2/TRBV6-3	NA	TRBJ1-5	14	TGTGCCAGCACCACTACGGACAGGAATCAGCCCCAGCATTTT	CASTTTDRNQPQHF
NA	TRBV4-2	NA	TRBJ1-2	11	TGTGCCAGCAGCCAGGGTTCGGGTCACACCTTC	CASSQGSGHTF
NA	TRBV20-1	few	TRBJ2-1	14	TGCAGTGCTATACACAGGGGGGGTTACAATGAGCAGTTCTTC	CSAIHRGGYNEQFF
TRBD1	TRBV20-1	NA	TRBJ2-7	15	TGCAGTGCCCTGGGGCAGGGGGATTCTCCCTACGAGCAGTACTTC	CSALGQGDSPYEQYF
NA	TRBV24-1	few	TRBJ2-1	12	TGTGCCACCAGTGACCACCCCAATGAGCAGTTCTTC	CATSDHPNEQFF
NA	TRBV7-9	few	TRBJ2-1	17	TGTGCCAGCAGCTTAGGGTGGTCGGGAGATCTTCACAATGAGCAGTTCTTC	CASSLGWSGDLHNEQFF
TRBD2	TRBV5-1	NA	TRBJ2-1	16	TGCGCCAGCAGCGTACTCCCCGGGACTAGCAATAATGAGCAGTTCTTC	CASSVLPGTSNNEQFF
NA	TRBV4-2	few	TRBJ1-1	14	TGTGCCAGCAGTCAAGATGTAGTTAACACTGAAGCTTTCTTT	CASSQDVVNTEAFF
NA	TRBV11-2	NA	TRBJ2-3	17	TGTGCCAGCAGCTCCCCCCGGGACACTGATAGCACAGATACGCAGTATTTT	CASSSPRDTDSTDTQYF
TRBD2	TRBV20-1	NA	TRBJ2-1	17	TGCAGTGCTAGAGATCCGGCGACTAGCGGGTTGATGGGTGAGCAGTTCTTC	CSARDPATSGLMGEQFF
NA	TRBV7-2	NA	TRBJ2-1	16	TGTGCCAGCAGCCAACGAAGGGGCCCCCCCAACAATGGGCAGTTCTTC	CASSQRRGPPNNGQFF
NA	TRBV7-8	NA	TRBJ2-5	15	TGTGCCAGCAGCGGAGGGACGACTCCTGTAGAGACCCAGTACTTC	CASSGGTTPVETQYF
NA	TRBV11-2	NA	TRBJ2-7	12	TGTGCCAGCAGCTTTCAGGTCCACGAGCAGTACTTC	CASSFQVHEQYF
TRBD1	TRBV20-1	many	TRBJ2-7	15	TGCAGTGCTAACCCTATGACGGGACAGCTTTACGAGCAGTACTTC	CSANPMTGQLYEQYF
NA	TRBV5-6	few	TRBJ2-3	14	TGTGCCAGCAGTGGGACTTCCGTGGGCGATACGCAGTATTTT	CASSGTSVGDTQYF
TRBD2	TRBV4-3	NA	TRBJ2-3	16	TGCGCCAGCAGCCAGAGGGGCGGGGGGGCAGCAGATACGCAGTATTTT	CASSQRGGGAADTQYF
TRBD1	TRBV28	NA	TRBJ2-7	14	TGTGCCAGCAGTTCAAACAGGGGAAGGCACGAGCAGTACTTC	CASSSNRGRHEQYF
NA	TRBV7-2	NA	TRBJ1-1	14	TGTGCCAGCAGCTTAGCTGTCCAGCCCATTGAAGCTTTCTTT	CASSLAVQPIEAFF
TRBD2	TRBV12-3/TRBV12-4	NA	TRBJ2-1	15	TGTGCCAGCAGCCCTACGGGGGGGCCTTGGAATGAGCAGTTCTTC	CASSPTGGPWNEQFF
NA	TRBV7-2	NA	TRBJ2-3	15	TGTGCCAGCAGCCCTCACTCCTCTAGCACAGATACGCAGTATTTT	CASSPHSSSTDTQYF
TRBD2	TRBV7-6	few	TRBJ2-1	17	TGTGCCAGCAGCTTAGAGTTGGGCGGGGGTTCCTACAATGAGCAGTTCTTC	CASSLELGGGSYNEQFF
TRBD2	TRBV20-1	NA	TRBJ2-2	17	TGCAGTGCTAGAGGCCCGATGGGACTAGCGAACACCGGGGAGCTGTTTTTT	CSARGPMGLANTGELFF
NA	TRBV12-3/TRBV12-4	NA	TRBJ2-3	17	TGTGCCAGCACCACCACCTTGGTGGCTAGCGACACAGATACGCAGTATTTT	CASTTTLVASDTDTQYF
NA	TRBV20-1	few	TRBJ2-7	13	TGCAGTGCTAGAGCGCGGGCGGTTTACGAGCAGTACTTC	CSARARAVYEQYF
NA	TRBV12-3/TRBV12-4	few	TRBJ1-1	15	TGTGCCAGCAGCCCAACGAGGTCTGGGAGGACTGAAGCTTTCTTT	CASSPTRSGRTEAFF
NA	TRBV24-1	few	TRBJ2-6	14	TGTGCCACCTCCGGTAGAGCTGGGGCCAACGTCCTGACTTTC	CATSGRAGANVLTF
NA	TRBV15	few	TRBJ2-1	12	TGTGCCACCAGCAGCCTCGACAATGAGCAGTTCTTC	CATSSLDNEQFF
NA	TRBV7-9	few	TRBJ2-1	13	TGTGCCAGCAGCCGTGCTTTTCGGGATGAGCAGTTCTTC	CASSRAFRDEQFF
TRBD1	TRBV6-2/TRBV6-3	NA	TRBJ2-1	19	TGTGCCAGCAGTTACTCGCGGACAGGGGCTTACCGGAGACTCAATGAGCAGTTCTTC	CASSYSRTGAYRRLNEQFF
TRBD1	TRBV4-1	few	TRBJ1-5	15	TGCGCCAGCAGCCCGGGACAGGCGATAAATCAGCCCCAGCATTTT	CASSPGQAINQPQHF
NA	TRBV7-8	NA	TRBJ2-3	14	TGTGCCAGCAGCACCGGGCTGGGCACAGATACGCAGTATTTT	CASSTGLGTDTQYF
TRBD2	TRBV28	few	TRBJ2-1	15	TGTGCCAGCAGTAATCCGGGACTAGCGGGGGGGCATAAGTTCTTC	CASSNPGLAGGHKFF
TRBD1	TRBV3-1	NA	TRBJ1-5	13	TGTGCCAGCAGCCTCAGGGGGCAGTCGCCCCAGCATTTT	CASSLRGQSPQHF
NA	TRBV7-2	many	TRBJ2-3	15	TGTGCCAGCAGCCCACGCGGGGGCCGCACAGATACGCAGTATTTT	CASSPRGGRTDTQYF
NA	TRBV6-6	few	TRBJ2-5	12	TGTGCCAGCAGCTACGAAGGGACGGAGCAGTACTTC	CASSYEGTEQYF
NA	TRBV20-1	NA	TRBJ1-4	13	TGCAGTGCTAGAGTGGACCCTAATGAAAAACTGTTTTTT	CSARVDPNEKLFF
TRBD2	TRBV5-1	few	TRBJ2-7	15	TGCGCCAGCAGCTGGGGGACTAGCGGACCCTACGAGCAGTACTTC	CASSWGTSGPYEQYF
TRBD2	TRBV4-2	NA	TRBJ2-1	20	TGTGCCAGCAGCCAAGTATTGGGTAGCGGGGGGCGTCGCTCCTACAATGAGCAGTTCTTC	CASSQVLGSGGRRSYNEQFF
TRBD1	TRBV5-1	few	TRBJ2-7	16	TGCGCCAGCAGCTCAAGCCGGGACAGGGGACCCTACGAGCAGTACTTC	CASSSSRDRGPYEQYF
NA	TRBV12-3/TRBV12-4	few	TRBJ2-1	17	TGTGCCAGCAGTCCGTGGGATCTTCAGCGCTTCTACAATGAGCAGTTCTTC	CASSPWDLQRFYNEQFF
NA	TRBV20-1	once	TRBJ2-7	13	TGCAGTGCTAGAGTTGACAGGGCGGGGGAGCAGTACTTC	CSARVDRAGEQYF
TRBD1	TRBV6-2/TRBV6-3	few	TRBJ1-5	15	TGTGCCAGCACCCAATGGTCAGGGGGCGGTCAGCCCCAGCATTTT	CASTQWSGGGQPQHF
TRBD2	TRBV20-1	NA	TRBJ2-3	17	TGCAGTGCTAGAATGGCGGGGGGCGACTCTAGCACAGATACGCAGTATTTT	CSARMAGGDSSTDTQYF
NA	TRBV9	NA	TRBJ2-5	14	TGTGCCAGCAGCGTAGACGTGGGTAGGGAGACCCAGTACTTC	CASSVDVGRETQYF
NA	TRBV4-3	NA	TRBJ1-5	16	TGCGCCAGCAGCCAAGTCTTGGAGCCCCGCAATCAGCCCCAGCATTTT	CASSQVLEPRNQPQHF
NA	TRBV20-1	NA	TRBJ1-2	12	TGCAGTGCTAGAGCAACGGATGGGGGCTACACCTTC	CSARATDGGYTF
NA	TRBV29-1	NA	TRBJ2-7	15	TGCAGCGTTAGTAATAGGGGTCCGATCTCCTACGAGCAGTACTTC	CSVSNRGPISYEQYF
NA	TRBV3-1	NA	TRBJ2-7	16	TGTGCCAGCAGCCCGTACTTGGAAGGACCTTCCTACGAGCAGTACTTC	CASSPYLEGPSYEQYF
TRBD1	TRBV5-1	NA	TRBJ1-2	13	TGCGCCAGCAGCAGGGAGGGGGCGAACGGCTACACCTTC	CASSREGANGYTF
TRBD1	TRBV20-1	once	TRBJ1-1	12	TGCAGTGCGCAGGGGGCGGGGGCTGAAGCTTTCTTT	CSAQGAGAEAFF
NA	TRBV6-1	NA	TRBJ2-6	17	TGTGCCAGCAGTCGAAGAACAGGGCGCTCTGGGGCCAACGTCCTGACTTTC	CASSRRTGRSGANVLTF
TRBD2	TRBV20-1	NA	TRBJ2-3	14	TGCAGTGCTAGAGATCTCTGGGGGGGGGATACGCAGTATTTT	CSARDLWGGDTQYF
NA	TRBV20-1	NA	TRBJ1-1	13	TGCAGTCAACGGGCAGGGAGAAACACTGAAGCTTTCTTT	CSQRAGRNTEAFF